The clone carrying this T cell receptor (beta chain) appeared a few times. Its antigen remains unknown. A much larger clone sits a single nucleotide away, making a read error possible. These data belong to a study of breast tumors, draining lymph nodes, adjacent tissues. Each CDR3 protein gets one entry after TCRdb re-called the multiplex PCR reads with MiXCR. The sample lists approximately 170,000 distinct CDR3 sequences; approximately 30% were seen once. Breast cancer patients provided tissue from their axillary draining lymph nodes. Overall study results and limits: Luminal-like breast cancer showed significantly greater tumor-nontumor repertoire similarity than basal-like breast cancer did. Tumor T cell lymph node origin was a supported hypothesis, not proven.

V was clipped by 5 bases and J by 5 bases; unmatched bases: 9. CDR3 length equals 15 residues. From germline, CDR1 is MNHEY and CDR2 SVGAGI. The V and J genes are TRBV6-5 and TRBJ1-5; 7 bases align to TRBD1. The specimen sequenced was axillary lymph node tissue. This clonotype was sampled from a female donor with breast cancer. Some clones in this sample may be carry-over from other donors' samples. The CDR3 DNA reads as TGTGCCAGCAGTCACGACAGGGATCCGGATCAGCCCCAGCATTTT. Its translation is CASSHDRDPDQPQHF.